In its sample, the clone carrying this T cell receptor (beta chain) was seen many times. This sample was included in a study of regulatory T cells in long-lasting Graves disease. Arm-PCR of CDR3 regions and iRepertoire HTBI primers were used to build TCR beta libraries. Each CDR3 protein gets one entry after TCRdb re-called the multiplex PCR reads with MiXCR. The repertoire consists of about 290,000 distinct CDR3 sequences, with around a fifth occurring once and the leading ten covering roughly three fifths. Time point described: persistent/refractory GD, antithyroid drugs over 5 years with positive TRAb. From RNA extracted from PBMCs, the TCR library was made. Looked up from germline, CDR1 is LGHDT and CDR2 is YNNKEL (reference sequence). This CDR3 is 13 amino acids long. V was clipped by 0 bases and J by 5 bases, with 7 bases between them.

The sample here was peripheral blood mononuclear cells (PBMCs), taken when the disease was refractory, from a patient treated with antithyroid drugs. The receptor was derived from a female donor with Graves disease. The V gene is TRBV3-1, the J gene TRBJ2-5, with D perhaps TRBD2 (5 bases). CDR3 DNA sequence: TGTGCCAGCAGCCAAGATAGGAGGGAGACCCAGTACTTC. It yields the protein CASSQDRRETQYF.